A selection of T cell receptor beta chains follows, all from one sample in a study of shared clonotypes between healthy human individuals. Using immunoSEQ multiplex PCR, the repertoire was profiled, and TCRdb retains in-frame clones only, with some absent. The top ten clones hold about 1.7% of a sample with about 2.1 million clones, roughly 93% of them seen once. The specimen sequenced was naive CD8+ T cells from PBMCs. These receptors came from a man aged 18 to 29 in good health. Some clones in this sample may be carry-over from other donors' samples. The CDR3 runs from the conserved cysteine through the conserved F or W. A D gene is named only where the DNA matches it firmly. A row's size may be missing; if present it is once, few, many or a size class.

J | D | size | V | CDR3 | DNA
TRBJ2-1 | - | - | TRBV5-1 | CASSLSVYEQFF | TGCGCCAGCAGCTTATCTGTGTACGAGCAGTTCTTC
TRBJ2-7 | TRBD1 | - | TRBV27 | CASRPRRSGGPGDEQYF | TGTGCCAGCAGACCTCGGAGGTCAGGGGGCCCAGGGGACGAGCAGTACTTC
TRBJ2-3 | - | - | TRBV19 | CASSTSTPLITDTQYF | TGTGCCAGTAGTACCTCGACGCCGCTGATAACAGATACGCAGTATTTT
TRBJ2-1 | - | once | TRBV10-2 | CASSGTGRNNEQFF | TGCGCCAGCAGTGGAACGGGGCGCAACAATGAGCAGTTCTTC
TRBJ1-1 | - | - | TRBV27 | CASRGRGMNTEAFF | TGTGCCAGCAGGGGAAGGGGTATGAACACTGAAGCTTTCTTT
TRBJ1-5 | - | - | TRBV7-9 | CASSLGRGDQPQHF | TGTGCCAGCAGCTTAGGCAGGGGTGATCAGCCCCAGCATTTT
TRBJ2-3 | TRBD1 | - | TRBV7-2 | CASSYRGQAPTDTQYF | TGTGCCAGCAGCTACCGTGGACAGGCGCCCACAGATACGCAGTATTTT
TRBJ2-7 | - | - | TRBV6-1 | CASTPGRAYEQYF | TGTGCCAGCACCCCGGGGCGGGCTTACGAGCAGTACTTC
TRBJ2-7 | - | - | TRBV4-2 | CASSQYPRGAGDEQYF | TGTGCCAGCAGCCAGTACCCCCGGGGGGCTGGTGACGAGCAGTACTTC
TRBJ2-1 | - | - | TRBV13 | CASSLKGDEQFF | TGTGCCAGCAGTTTAAAGGGGGATGAGCAGTTCTTC
TRBJ2-3 | TRBD2 | - | TRBV6-1 | CASSDPAGGTDTQYF | TGTGCCAGCAGTGATCCAGCGGGAGGGACAGATACGCAGTATTTT
TRBJ1-5 | - | - | TRBV7-9 | CASSLAGQPQHF | TGTGCCAGCAGCTTAGCAGGTCAGCCCCAGCATTTT
TRBJ2-3 | - | - | TRBV9 | CASSVELRTDTQYF | TGTGCCAGCAGCGTAGAACTAAGGACAGATACGCAGTATTTT
TRBJ2-7 | - | - | TRBV7-9 | CASSLGGIYEQYF | TGTGCCAGCAGCTTGGGCGGAATCTACGAGCAGTACTTC
TRBJ2-3 | - | - | TRBV27 | CASNRRDQPDTQYF | TGTGCCAGCAACCGGCGGGACCAACCAGATACGCAGTATTTT
TRBJ1-5 | - | - | TRBV6-6 | CASSYGLYSNQPQHF | TGTGCCAGCAGTTACGGCCTTTATAGCAATCAGCCCCAGCATTTT
TRBJ1-2 | - | - | TRBV11-2 | CASSLGGSVYGYTF | TGTGCCAGCAGCTTAGGAGGGAGCGTCTATGGCTACACCTTC
TRBJ1-5 | - | - | TRBV6-5 | CASRAGGSQPQHF | TGTGCCAGCAGGGCCGGCGGGAGTCAGCCCCAGCATTTT
TRBJ2-7 | - | - | TRBV19 | CASSIGPGQQYF | TGTGCCAGTAGTATAGGGCCGGGACAACAGTACTTC
TRBJ2-7 | - | - | TRBV4-3 | CASSQDTARYEQYF | TGCGCCAGCAGCCAAGATACGGCCCGGTACGAGCAGTACTTC
TRBJ2-1 | TRBD2 | - | TRBV5-1 | CASSGLAGGPNEQFF | TGCGCCAGCAGCGGACTAGCGGGAGGGCCCAATGAGCAGTTCTTC
TRBJ2-7 | TRBD1 | - | TRBV9 | CASSPGTGDYEQYF | TGTGCCAGCAGCCCTGGGACAGGGGACTACGAGCAGTACTTC
TRBJ2-1 | - | - | TRBV14 | CASENTGYNEQFF | TGTGCCAGCGAGAATACAGGTTACAATGAGCAGTTCTTC
TRBJ1-3 | - | - | TRBV5-6 | CASSLVAAGNTIYF | TGTGCCAGCAGCTTGGTAGCGGCTGGAAACACCATATATTTT
TRBJ1-1 | TRBD1 | - | TRBV25-1 | CASSDQGADRGNTEAFF | TGTGCCAGCAGTGATCAGGGGGCAGATCGAGGGAACACTGAAGCTTTCTTT
TRBJ2-5 | - | - | TRBV7-6 | CASSFEGPPSIGETQYF | TGTGCCAGCAGCTTCGAGGGCCCCCCCTCGATCGGGGAGACCCAGTACTTC
TRBJ2-1 | - | - | TRBV27 | CASTIRVGANEQFF | TGTGCCAGTACAATTAGGGTAGGGGCAAATGAGCAGTTCTTC
TRBJ2-7 | - | - | TRBV4-3 | CASSHGQGSQEQYF | TGCGCCAGCAGCCACGGGCAGGGGTCCCAGGAGCAGTACTTC
TRBJ2-1 | TRBD2 | - | TRBV28 | CASSLLAGATYNEQFF | TGTGCCAGCAGTCTATTAGCGGGAGCCACCTACAATGAGCAGTTCTTC
TRBJ2-1 | TRBD2 | - | TRBV19 | CASSIVGLAGRNEQFF | TGTGCCAGTAGTATAGTCGGACTAGCGGGACGCAATGAGCAGTTCTTC
TRBJ2-2 | TRBD1 | - | TRBV9 | CASSVRQGGNTGELFF | TGTGCCAGCAGCGTAAGACAGGGTGGGAACACCGGGGAGCTGTTTTTT
TRBJ2-7 | - | - | TRBV6-1 | CASSEGGGWPYEQYF | TGTGCCAGCAGTGAAGGAGGGGGTTGGCCCTACGAGCAGTACTTC
TRBJ1-1 | - | - | TRBV5-4 | CASSVGWSEAFF | TGTGCCAGCAGCGTGGGCTGGAGTGAAGCTTTCTTT
TRBJ2-3 | - | - | TRBV9 | CASSPRGTAGYTDTQYF | TGTGCCAGCAGCCCCCGAGGGACGGCGGGGTACACAGATACGCAGTATTTT
TRBJ1-1 | TRBD1 | - | TRBV9 | CASSAGQSGTEAFF | TGTGCCAGCAGCGCGGGACAGTCAGGCACTGAAGCTTTCTTT
TRBJ1-2 | - | - | TRBV4-1 | CASSQRRQGDFLIANYGYTF | TGCGCCAGCAGCCAAAGGAGGCAGGGAGATTTTCTCATAGCTAACTATGGCTACACCTTC
TRBJ2-1 | - | - | TRBV7-9 | CASSGHGVIRQFF | TGTGCCAGCAGCGGGCATGGGGTCATAAGGCAGTTCTTC
TRBJ2-7 | - | - | TRBV7-9 | CASSLAFPGYEQYF | TGTGCCAGCAGCTTAGCTTTCCCGGGGTACGAGCAGTACTTC
TRBJ2-1 | - | - | TRBV4-1 | CASSPTAAADNEQFF | TGCGCCAGCAGCCCTACCGCGGCCGCGGATAATGAGCAGTTCTTC